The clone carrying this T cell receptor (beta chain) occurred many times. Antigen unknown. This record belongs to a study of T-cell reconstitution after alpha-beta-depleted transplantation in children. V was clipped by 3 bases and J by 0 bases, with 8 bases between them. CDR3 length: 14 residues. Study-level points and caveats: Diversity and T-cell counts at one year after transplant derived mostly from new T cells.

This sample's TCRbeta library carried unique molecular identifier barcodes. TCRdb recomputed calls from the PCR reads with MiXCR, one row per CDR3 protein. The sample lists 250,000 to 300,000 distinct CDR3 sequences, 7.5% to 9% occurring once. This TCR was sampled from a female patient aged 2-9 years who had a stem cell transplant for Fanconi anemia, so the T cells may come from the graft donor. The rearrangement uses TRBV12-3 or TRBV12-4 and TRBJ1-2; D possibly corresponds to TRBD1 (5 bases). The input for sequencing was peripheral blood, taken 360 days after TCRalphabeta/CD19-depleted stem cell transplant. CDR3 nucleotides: TGTGCCAGCAGTTTCGGGGGGGCTAACTATGGCTACACCTTC. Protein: CASSFGGANYGYTF.